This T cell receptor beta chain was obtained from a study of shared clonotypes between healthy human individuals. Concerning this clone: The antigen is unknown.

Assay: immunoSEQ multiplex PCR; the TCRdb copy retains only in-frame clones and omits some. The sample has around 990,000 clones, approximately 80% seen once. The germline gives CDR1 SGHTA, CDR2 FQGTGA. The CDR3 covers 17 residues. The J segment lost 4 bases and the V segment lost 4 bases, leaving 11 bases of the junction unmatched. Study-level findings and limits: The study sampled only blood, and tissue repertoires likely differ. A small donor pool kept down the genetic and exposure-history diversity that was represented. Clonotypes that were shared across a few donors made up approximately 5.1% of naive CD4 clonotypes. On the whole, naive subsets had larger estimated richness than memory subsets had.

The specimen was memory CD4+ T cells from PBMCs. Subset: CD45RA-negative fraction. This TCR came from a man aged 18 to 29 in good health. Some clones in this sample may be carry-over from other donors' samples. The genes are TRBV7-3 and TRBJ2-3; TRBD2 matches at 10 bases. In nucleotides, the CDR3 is TGTGCCAGCAGCTCTGGAGCGGGAGGGCCTGTCGCAGATACGCAGTATTTT. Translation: CASSSGAGGPVADTQYF.